Following are 15 T cell receptor beta chains from one sample sequenced in a study of cytomegalovirus exposure and HLA in healthy donors. The PCR used 60 Vbeta and 13 Jbeta primers. Repertoires were generated with immunoSEQ multiplex PCR, while TCRdb's copy carries only in-frame clones and drops some. This sample has 85,000 to 100,000 clones, with about four fifths found just once. Source material: PBMCs. These receptor sequences come from a female donor in good health and CMV-seropositive.

V gene TRBV5-4 combines with J gene TRBJ2-7; the D gene is possibly TRBD2 (7 bases). Germline CDR1 SGHNT, CDR2 YYREEE (reference sequence). This CDR3 spans 15 amino acids. V lost 4 bases and J 5 bases, leaving 19 bases between the germline ends. The CDR3 DNA is TGTGCCAGCAGCCCGAAGACGGGGGGCCAGAACGAGCAGTACTTC. It codes for CASSPKTGGQNEQYF.

CDR3 nucleotide sequence: TGTGCCAGCAGTTTACCGGGACAGGCGAACACCGGGGAGCTGTTTTTT. It translates to CASSLPGQANTGELFF. This chain joins TRBV27 and TRBJ2-2; TRBD1 agrees at 8 bases. The V gene's germline CDR1 is MNHEY and CDR2 SMNVEV (reference sequence). This CDR3 is 16 amino acids long. The J segment lost 0 bases and the V segment lost 2 bases, leaving 2 bases of the junction unmatched.

This rearrangement joins TRBV9 to TRBJ2-1; D may be TRBD2 (5 bases). Trimming left V 3 bases short and J 0 bases short, with 16 bases between. Germline CDR1 and CDR2: SGDLS and YYNGEE. The CDR3 is 17 residues long. For the CDR3, the DNA is TGTGCCAGCAGCGGGGCGTTGGGGAGAAACTCCTACAATGAGCAGTTCTTC. Translated: CASSGALGRNSYNEQFF.

The chain employs TRBV19 and TRBJ1-2, with no clear D. V lost 0 bases, J lost 6 bases, and 8 bases lay in between. The length of the CDR3 is 13 residues. Looked up from germline, CDR1 is LNHDA and CDR2 is SQIVND (reference sequence). CDR3 nucleotides: TGTGCCAGTAGTATAGAGGGCAGAAATGGCTACACCTTC. It yields the protein CASSIEGRNGYTF.

The chain combines TRBV30 with TRBJ1-6; weak D call: TRBD1 (6 bases). Germline V gives CDR1 GTSNPN, CDR2 SVGIG (reference sequence). Between the trimmed V and J ends, which lost 8 bases and 5 bases, there was a span of 16 bases. This CDR3 is built from 14 residues. This chain's CDR3 is CALLKGVNNSPLHF. In DNA, the CDR3 is TGTGCCCTGTTAAAGGGGGTAAATAATTCACCCCTCCACTTT.

This chain joins TRBV10-1 and TRBJ2-7; a weak D match, TRBD2 (5 bases). The germline V and J ends were trimmed by 3 bases and 7 bases, with 16 bases remaining between them. The CDR3 sequence is 14 residues long. CDR1 is WNHNN, CDR2 SYGVQD, per germline (reference sequence). The CDR3 nucleotides read TGCGCCAGCAGTGACAAACGGGGAAGAGGTGAGCAGTACTTC. Residues: CASSDKRGRGEQYF.

This chain joins TRBV7-9 and TRBJ1-1; D unresolved. Germline CDR1 SEHNR, CDR2 FQNEAQ (reference sequence). The CDR3 length is 9 residues. Between the trimmed V and J ends, which lost 7 bases and 7 bases, there was a span of 4 bases. CDR3: CASTREAFF. CDR3 DNA sequence: TGTGCCAGCACCCGTGAAGCTTTCTTT.

The rearrangement joins TRBV19 to TRBJ2-1; TRBD2 matches 9 bases. Trimming at V came to 2 bases and at J to 9 bases, leaving 11 bases not matched to a gene. This CDR3 is 16 amino acids long. Germline values: CDR1 LNHDA, CDR2 SQIVND (reference sequence). CDR3 DNA sequence: TGTGCCAGTAGTATAAGGGCTAGCGGGGTAGGGGTTGAGCAGTTCTTC. Amino acid sequence: CASSIRASGVGVEQFF.

There are a few counts of this clone. The gene calls are TRBV5-6 and TRBJ1-5; no reliable D call. The V and J ends lost 4 bases and 9 bases respectively, with 8 bases between them. Looked up from germline, CDR1 is SGHDT and CDR2 is YYEEEE. The CDR3 sequence is 11 residues long. The CDR3 DNA reads as TGTGCCAGCAGCCCCGGTAGGCCCCAGCATTTT. Translated, it gives CASSPGRPQHF. Full variable domain (remainder filled in from reference TRBV5-6 and TRBJ1-5): DAGVTQSPTHLIKTRGQQVTLRCSPKSGHDTVSWYQQALGQGPQFIFQYYEEEERQRGNFPDRFSGHQFPNYSSELNVNALLLGDSALYLCASSPGRPQHFGDGTRLSIL.

This sequence joins TRBV10-3 and TRBJ2-2; no clear D. The CDR3 runs 15 residues. CDR1 is ENHRY and CDR2 is SYGVKD in the germline V gene. The germline V and J ends were trimmed by 8 bases and 1 base, with 14 bases remaining between them. The CDR3 is CAIGALVGNTGELFF. The CDR3 nucleotides read TGTGCCATCGGAGCCCTAGTGGGGAACACCGGGGAGCTGTTTTTT.

The V gene is TRBV19, the J gene TRBJ1-4, with 10 bases fitting TRBD1. Per germline, CDR1 LNHDA and CDR2 SQIVND (reference sequence). The CDR3 contains 16 residues. V was pared by 4 bases and J by 5 bases, with 7 bases of the junction left unmatched. The CDR3 reads CASSTGTGEVNEKLFF. CDR3 bases: TGTGCCAGTAGTACCGGGACAGGGGAAGTAAATGAAAAACTGTTTTTT.

The chain couples TRBV19 to TRBJ2-3, with 12 nucleotides matching TRBD2. V shed 8 bases, J shed 0 bases, and the junction held 3 bases outside the gene matches. The CDR3 spans 15 residues. Germline-derived CDR1 and CDR2 are LNHDA and SQIVND (reference sequence). The CDR3 coding sequence is TGTGCCAGTGGCGGACTAGCGGGGAGCACAGATACGCAGTATTTT. Translation gives CASGGLAGSTDTQYF.

The V gene is TRBV2, the J gene TRBJ2-7; 11 bases are a match to TRBD1. The length of the CDR3 is 15 residues. Germline CDR1 is SNHLY and CDR2 is FYNNEI. The ends lost 2 bases at V and 7 bases at J; junction bases unmatched: 7. In nucleotides, the CDR3 is TGTGCCAGCAGTGAACCAGGACAGGGGGCGCGGGAGCAGTACTTC. The encoded protein is CASSEPGQGAREQYF.

The gene calls are TRBV10-2 and TRBJ2-1, with 10 bases that match TRBD1. The germline V gene has CDR1 WSHSY and CDR2 SAAADI. The V and J ends lost 6 bases and 5 bases, in that order; junction bases with no gene match: 10. The CDR3 runs to 16 residues. DNA of the CDR3: TGCGCCAGCAGACAATGGGGACAGGGGTACAACAATGAGCAGTTCTTC. It codes for CASRQWGQGYNNEQFF.

The rearrangement uses TRBV4-2 and TRBJ1-2, with 7 nucleotides matching TRBD1. There are 16 residues in the CDR3. J was trimmed by 3 bases and V by 1 base; bases with no gene match: 8. Germline CDR1 LGHNA, CDR2 YNFKEQ. The DNA for the CDR3 is TGTGCCAGCAGCCAAGTGGTCGGGACAGCTTACTATGGCTACACCTTC. Its protein is CASSQVVGTAYYGYTF.